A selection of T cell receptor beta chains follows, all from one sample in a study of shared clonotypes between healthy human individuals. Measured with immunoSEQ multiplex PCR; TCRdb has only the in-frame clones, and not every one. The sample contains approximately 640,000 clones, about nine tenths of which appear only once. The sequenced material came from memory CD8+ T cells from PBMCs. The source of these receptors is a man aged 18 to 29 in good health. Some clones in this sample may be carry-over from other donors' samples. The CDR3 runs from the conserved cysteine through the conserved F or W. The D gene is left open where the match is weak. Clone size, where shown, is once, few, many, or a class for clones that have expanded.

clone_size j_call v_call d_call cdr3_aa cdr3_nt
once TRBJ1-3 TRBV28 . CASSRQPDSLKSGNTIYF TGTGCCAGCAGCCGTCAACCGGACAGTCTAAAGTCTGGAAACACCATATATTTT
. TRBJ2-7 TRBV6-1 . CASSEIRGSTYEQYF TGTGCCAGCAGTGAAATCAGGGGATCGACCTACGAGCAGTACTTC
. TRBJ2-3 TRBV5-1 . CASSSPGELTTDTQYF TGCGCCAGCAGCTCTCCAGGGGAGCTGACCACAGATACGCAGTATTTT
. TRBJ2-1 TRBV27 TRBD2 CASSFGGGSYNEQFF TGTGCCAGCAGTTTTGGCGGGGGCTCCTACAATGAGCAGTTCTTC
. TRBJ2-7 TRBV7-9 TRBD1 CASGQGANEQYF TGTGCCTCGGGACAGGGGGCCAACGAGCAGTACTTC
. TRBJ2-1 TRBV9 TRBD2 CASSVGGLAGVHEQFF TGTGCCAGCAGCGTAGGTGGACTAGCGGGAGTGCATGAGCAGTTCTTC
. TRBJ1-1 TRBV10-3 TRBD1 CAIRLDRVDTEAFF TGTGCCATCAGGTTAGACAGGGTGGACACTGAAGCTTTCTTT
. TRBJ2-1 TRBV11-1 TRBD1 CASSSRDRDYNEQFF TGTGCCAGCAGCTCCCGGGACAGGGACTACAATGAGCAGTTCTTC
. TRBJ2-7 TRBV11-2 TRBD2 CASSFSLAGGPHEQYF TGTGCCAGCAGCTTCTCTCTAGCGGGAGGCCCCCACGAGCAGTACTTC
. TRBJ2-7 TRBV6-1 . CASRGTYEQYF TGTGCCAGCAGAGGAACTTACGAGCAGTACTTC
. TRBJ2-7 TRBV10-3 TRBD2 CAISGRESYEQYF TGTGCCATCAGTGGGCGGGAGAGTTACGAGCAGTACTTC
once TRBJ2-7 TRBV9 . CASSPRVGGVYEQYF TGTGCCAGCAGTCCCCGTGTAGGGGGTGTCTACGAGCAGTACTTC
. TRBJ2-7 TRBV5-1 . CASSLVQARTYEQYF TGCGCCAGCAGCTTGGTACAGGCTCGGACCTACGAGCAGTACTTC
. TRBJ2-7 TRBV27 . CASSLAGRYEQYF TGTGCCAGCAGTTTAGCGGGGCGCTACGAGCAGTACTTC
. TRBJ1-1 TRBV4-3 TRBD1 CASSQGLRDRGTEAFF TGCGCCAGCAGCCAAGGTCTTAGGGACAGGGGAACTGAAGCTTTCTTT
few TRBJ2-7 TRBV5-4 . CASSLLSDSSYEQYF TGTGCCAGCAGCTTGCTGTCGGACAGCTCCTACGAGCAGTACTTC
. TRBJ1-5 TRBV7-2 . CASSLSQGGNQPQHF TGTGCCAGCAGCTTAAGCCAGGGAGGAAATCAGCCCCAGCATTTT
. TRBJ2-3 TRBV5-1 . CASSSTHRDSRTDTQYF TGCGCCAGCAGCTCGACCCATCGGGACTCACGCACAGATACGCAGTATTTT
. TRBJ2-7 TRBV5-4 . CASSLWASKQYF TGTGCCAGCAGCTTGTGGGCCTCAAAGCAGTACTTC
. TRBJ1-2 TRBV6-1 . CASSDPGEIHGYTF TGTGCCAGCAGTGATCCAGGGGAAATCCATGGCTACACCTTC